This T cell receptor beta chain appears in the sequencing data of a study of OX40 agonist ivuxolimab in advanced cancers. Looking at the study overall: Three patients got partial responses; one had hepatocellular carcinoma and two had cutaneous melanoma.

This CDR3 contains 16 residues. Germline V gene data show CDR1 as MGHRA and CDR2 as YSYEKL. The V gene lost 0 bases and the J gene lost 8 bases, with 17 bases spanning the gap. Data came from immunoSEQ multiplex PCR; TCRdb stores just in-frame clones and leaves some out. Among tens of thousands of clones listed, 85% to 90% were seen once. As regards this clone: Its matching antigen is unknown.

Notes on the study in general: Expanded clones were, on average, more numerous in CD8+ T cells than in CD4+.

The chain has TRBV4-1 and TRBJ2-1; D is unresolved. This receptor was obtained from an adult with an advanced solid tumor such as melanoma, head and neck, liver or kidney cancer. The sequencing used CD4+ or CD8+ T cells sorted from blood, collected in a trial of the OX40 agonist ivuxolimab. The CDR3 DNA is TGCGCCAGCAGCCAAGATCCCAGCATGAGATTCGATGAGCAGTTCTTC. As protein: CASSQDPSMRFDEQFF.